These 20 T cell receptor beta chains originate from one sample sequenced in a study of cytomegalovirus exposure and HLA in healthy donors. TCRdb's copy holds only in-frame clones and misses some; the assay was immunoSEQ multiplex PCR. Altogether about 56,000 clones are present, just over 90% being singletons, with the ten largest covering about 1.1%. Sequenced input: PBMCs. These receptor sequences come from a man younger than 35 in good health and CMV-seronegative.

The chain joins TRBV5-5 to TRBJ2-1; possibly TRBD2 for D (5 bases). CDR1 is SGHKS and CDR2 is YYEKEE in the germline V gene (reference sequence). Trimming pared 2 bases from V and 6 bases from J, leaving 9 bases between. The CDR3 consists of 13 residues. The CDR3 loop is CASSLGGSNEQFF. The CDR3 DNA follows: TGTGCCAGCAGCTTAGGCGGGTCCAATGAGCAGTTCTTC.

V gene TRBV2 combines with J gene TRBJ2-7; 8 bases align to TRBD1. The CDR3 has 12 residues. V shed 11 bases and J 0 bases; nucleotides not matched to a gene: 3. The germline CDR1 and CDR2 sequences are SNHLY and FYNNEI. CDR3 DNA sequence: TGTGCCGGGGACAGGAGCTCCTACGAGCAGTACTTC. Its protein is CAGDRSSYEQYF.

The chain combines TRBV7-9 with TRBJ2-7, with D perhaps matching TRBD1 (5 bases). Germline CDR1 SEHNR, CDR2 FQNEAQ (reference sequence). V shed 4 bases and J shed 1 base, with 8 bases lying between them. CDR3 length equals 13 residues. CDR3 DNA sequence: TGTGCCAGCAGCTATACAGGTTCCTACGAGCAGTACTTC. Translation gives CASSYTGSYEQYF.

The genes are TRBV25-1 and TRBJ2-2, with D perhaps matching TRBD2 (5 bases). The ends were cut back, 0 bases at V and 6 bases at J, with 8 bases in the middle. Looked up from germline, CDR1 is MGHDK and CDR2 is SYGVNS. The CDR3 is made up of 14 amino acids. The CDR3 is CASSEYGGAGELFF. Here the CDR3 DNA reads TGTGCCAGCAGTGAATACGGAGGCGCCGGGGAGCTGTTTTTT.

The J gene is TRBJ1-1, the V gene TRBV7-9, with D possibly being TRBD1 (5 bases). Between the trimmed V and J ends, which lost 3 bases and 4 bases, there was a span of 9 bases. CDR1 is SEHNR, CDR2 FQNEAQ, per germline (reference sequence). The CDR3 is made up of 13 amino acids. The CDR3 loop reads CASSLGEGTEAFF. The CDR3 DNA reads TGTGCCAGCAGCTTGGGGGAGGGCACTGAAGCTTTCTTT. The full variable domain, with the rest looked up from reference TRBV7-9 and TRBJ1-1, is DTGVSQNPRHKITKRGQNVTFRCDPISEHNRLYWYRQTLGQGPEFLTYFQNEAQLEKSRLLSDRFSAERPKGSFSTLEIQRTEQGDSAMYLCASSLGEGTEAFFGQGTRLTVV.

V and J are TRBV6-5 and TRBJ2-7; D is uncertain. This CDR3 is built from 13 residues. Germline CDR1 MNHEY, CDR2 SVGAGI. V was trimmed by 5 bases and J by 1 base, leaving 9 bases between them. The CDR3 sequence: CASSLRESYEQYF. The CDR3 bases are TGTGCCAGCAGTCTCCGCGAATCCTACGAGCAGTACTTC.

The CDR3 DNA reads as TGTGCCAGCAGCTTGCGGGAGGTGGGTTCGGGGGAGCAGTACTTC. This encodes CASSLREVGSGEQYF. The rearrangement links TRBV7-8 to TRBJ2-7; 8 bases fit TRBD2. This CDR3 is 15 amino acids long. V lost 3 bases to trimming and J lost 7 bases; unmatched junction nucleotides: 11. The germline V gene encodes CDR1 SGHVS and CDR2 FQNEAQ.

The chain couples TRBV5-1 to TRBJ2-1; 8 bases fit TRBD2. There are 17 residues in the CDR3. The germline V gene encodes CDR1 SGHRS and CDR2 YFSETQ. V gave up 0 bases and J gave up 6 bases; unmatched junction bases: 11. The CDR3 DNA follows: TGCGCCAGCAGCTTGGTCGGTTTAGCGGGATCGGGCAATGAGCAGTTCTTC. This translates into CASSLVGLAGSGNEQFF.

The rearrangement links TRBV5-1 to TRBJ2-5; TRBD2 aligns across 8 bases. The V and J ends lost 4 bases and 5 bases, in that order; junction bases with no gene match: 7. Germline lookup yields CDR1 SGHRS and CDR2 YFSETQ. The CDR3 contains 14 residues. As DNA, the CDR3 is TGCGCCAGCAGCCCGGGACTAGATCGGGAGACCCAGTACTTC. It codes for CASSPGLDRETQYF.

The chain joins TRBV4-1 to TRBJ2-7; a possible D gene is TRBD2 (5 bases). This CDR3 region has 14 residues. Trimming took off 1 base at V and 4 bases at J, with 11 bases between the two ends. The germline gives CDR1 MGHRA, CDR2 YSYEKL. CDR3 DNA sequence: TGCGCCAGCAGCCAAGCCGAGGGTTGGTACGAGCAGTACTTC. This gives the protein CASSQAEGWYEQYF.

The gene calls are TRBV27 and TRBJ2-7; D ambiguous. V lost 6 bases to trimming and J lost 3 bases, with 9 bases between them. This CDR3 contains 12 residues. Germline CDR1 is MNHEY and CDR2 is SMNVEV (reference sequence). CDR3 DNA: TGTGCCAGCAGCGCCTCGGGCTACGAGCAGTACTTC. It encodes CASSASGYEQYF.

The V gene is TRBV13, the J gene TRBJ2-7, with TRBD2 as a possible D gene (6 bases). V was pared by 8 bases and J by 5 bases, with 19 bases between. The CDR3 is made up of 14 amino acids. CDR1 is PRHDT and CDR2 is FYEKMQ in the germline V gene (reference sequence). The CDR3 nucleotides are TGTGCCAGCCGCCTCGGCGGGAAAACCCACGAGCAGTACTTC. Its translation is CASRLGGKTHEQYF.

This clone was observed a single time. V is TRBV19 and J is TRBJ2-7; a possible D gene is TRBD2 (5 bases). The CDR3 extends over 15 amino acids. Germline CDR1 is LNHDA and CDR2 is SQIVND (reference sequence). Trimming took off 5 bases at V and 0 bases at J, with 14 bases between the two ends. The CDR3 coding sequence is TGTGCCAGTAGTTCCCGAGGGCAGGCCTCCTACGAGCAGTACTTC. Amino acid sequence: CASSSRGQASYEQYF.

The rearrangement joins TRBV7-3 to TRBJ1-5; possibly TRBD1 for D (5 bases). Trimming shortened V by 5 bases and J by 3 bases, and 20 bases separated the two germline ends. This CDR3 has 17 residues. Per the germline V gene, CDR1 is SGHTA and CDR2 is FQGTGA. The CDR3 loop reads CASSRFFDRAYNQPQHF. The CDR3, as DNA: TGTGCCAGCAGCCGCTTCTTTGACAGAGCCTACAATCAGCCCCAGCATTTT.

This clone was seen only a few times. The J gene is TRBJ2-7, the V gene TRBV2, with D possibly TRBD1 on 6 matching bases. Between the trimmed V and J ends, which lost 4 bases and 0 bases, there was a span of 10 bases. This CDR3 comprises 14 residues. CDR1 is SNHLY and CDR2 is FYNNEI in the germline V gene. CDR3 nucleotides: TGTGCCAGCAGTGCGGGACAAAGCTCCTACGAGCAGTACTTC. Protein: CASSAGQSSYEQYF. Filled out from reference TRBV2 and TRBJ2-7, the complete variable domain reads EPEVTQTPSHQVTQMGQEVILRCVPISNHLYFYWYRQILGQKVEFLVSFYNNEISEKSEIFDDQFSVERPDGSNFTLKIRSTKLEDSAMYFCASSAGQSSYEQYFGPGTRLTVT.

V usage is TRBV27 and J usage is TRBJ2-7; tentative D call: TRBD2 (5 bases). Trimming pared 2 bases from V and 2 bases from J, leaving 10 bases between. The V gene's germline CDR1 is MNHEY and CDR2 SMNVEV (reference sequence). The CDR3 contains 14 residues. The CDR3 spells CASSLGGSAYEQYF. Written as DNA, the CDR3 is TGTGCCAGCAGTTTAGGTGGGAGCGCCTACGAGCAGTACTTC.

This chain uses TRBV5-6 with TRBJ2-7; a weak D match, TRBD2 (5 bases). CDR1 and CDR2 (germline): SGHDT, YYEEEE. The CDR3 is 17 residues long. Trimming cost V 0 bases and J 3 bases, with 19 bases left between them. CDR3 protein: CASSLAVGGGGFYEQYF. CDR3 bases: TGTGCCAGCAGCTTGGCCGTCGGAGGAGGTGGATTCTACGAGCAGTACTTC.

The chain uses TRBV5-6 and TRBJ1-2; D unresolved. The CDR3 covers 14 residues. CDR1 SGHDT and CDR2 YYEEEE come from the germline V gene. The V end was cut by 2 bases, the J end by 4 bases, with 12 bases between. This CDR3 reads CASSFGNLGYGYTF. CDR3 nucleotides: TGTGCCAGCAGCTTTGGTAATCTCGGCTATGGCTACACCTTC. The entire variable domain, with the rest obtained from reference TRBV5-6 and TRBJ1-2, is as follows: DAGVTQSPTHLIKTRGQQVTLRCSPKSGHDTVSWYQQALGQGPQFIFQYYEEEERQRGNFPDRFSGHQFPNYSSELNVNALLLGDSALYLCASSFGNLGYGYTFGSGTRLTVV.

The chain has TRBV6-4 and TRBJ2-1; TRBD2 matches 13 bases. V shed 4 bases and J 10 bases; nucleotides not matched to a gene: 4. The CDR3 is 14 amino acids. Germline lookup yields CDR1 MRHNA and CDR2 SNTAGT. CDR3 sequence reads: CASSAATSGREQFF. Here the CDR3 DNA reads TGTGCCAGCAGTGCCGCGACTAGCGGGAGGGAGCAGTTCTTC.

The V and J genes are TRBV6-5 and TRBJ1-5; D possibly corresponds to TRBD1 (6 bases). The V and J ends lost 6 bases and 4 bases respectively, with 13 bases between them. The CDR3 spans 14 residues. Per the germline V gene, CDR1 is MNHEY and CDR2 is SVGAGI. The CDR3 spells CASSGGPLNQPQHF. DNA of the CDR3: TGTGCCAGCAGCGGGGGGCCCCTAAATCAGCCCCAGCATTTT.